Listed below are T cell receptor beta chains from one sample, sequenced in a study of cytomegalovirus exposure and HLA in healthy donors. Clones were read by immunoSEQ multiplex PCR, and TCRdb kept only the in-frame ones, dropping some. Among tens of thousands of clones listed, 80% to 90% were seen once. Sequenced material: PBMCs. The receptors were sampled from a woman in her 30s in good health and CMV-seropositive. Each CDR3 is given without its conserved first and last residue.

V	J	CDR3
TRBV5-1	TRBJ2-3	ASLAGGTDTQY
TRBV28	TRBJ1-2	ASNSDYGYT
TRBV7-8	TRBJ2-1	ASSLVRRRNEQF
TRBV2	TRBJ2-7	ASRRTSGSVSEQY
TRBV9	TRBJ2-1	ASSPLAGDYNEQF
TRBV6-5	TRBJ1-2	ASSPRGNYGYT
TRBV7-2	TRBJ1-2	ASSPGQGYGYT
TRBV5-5	TRBJ1-2	ASSLQGGQSNYGYT
TRBV5-1	TRBJ2-7	ASSTSLTGSNYEQY
TRBV12-5	TRBJ2-2	ASGFSRGTGELF
TRBV18	TRBJ1-4	ASSPTGPSEKLF
TRBV18	TRBJ1-1	ASSPPPHSEAF
TRBV27	TRBJ2-2	ASSSILAGDTGELF
TRBV7-9	TRBJ2-7	ASSSPPPGQTYEQY
TRBV7-6	TRBJ2-6	ASSSWTAGANVLT
TRBV5-4	TRBJ2-3	ASSSVGLPPDTQY
TRBV5-5	TRBJ2-7	ASSLGQGVYEQY
TRBV6-1	TRBJ1-1	ASLIQGNTEAF
TRBV6-5	TRBJ2-7	ASSYKGQVLFYEQY
TRBV6-5	TRBJ1-1	ASSYSARNTEAF
TRBV29-1	TRBJ2-3	SVVHLSTDTQY
TRBV5-1	TRBJ2-1	ASSTGHNGPYNEQF
TRBV2	TRBJ1-5	ASSEEGRGLNQPQH
TRBV27	TRBJ2-4	ASRLRARTSLAKNIQY
TRBV30	TRBJ2-3	AWSIGDTQY
TRBV28	TRBJ2-1	ASSLNQGSNEQF
TRBV9	TRBJ2-1	ASSVAGRGTYNEQF
TRBV6-5	TRBJ1-1	ASSYSSLSPAF
TRBV5-1	TRBJ2-5	ASSWGGRVKETQY
TRBV30	TRBJ2-3	ASRGLEADTQY
TRBV2	TRBJ2-4	ASSEPGGSKNIQY
TRBV27	NA	ASSLGRGLEQY
TRBV5-1	TRBJ2-1	ASSFYESVGNEQF
TRBV5-4	TRBJ2-5	ASSSGTSVETQY
TRBV18	TRBJ2-2	ASSPRLTAGVWSGELF
TRBV4-2	TRBJ1-2	ASSQDPRGRGGYT
TRBV11-3	TRBJ1-4	ASSLDRRGRVEKLF
TRBV6-6	NA	ASSGSPGQSIYEQY
TRBV6-5	TRBJ2-7	ATFFLHEQY
TRBV19	TRBJ2-3	ASRTSGTDTQY
TRBV5-6	TRBJ2-1	ASTFSGDEQF
TRBV5-1	TRBJ1-1	ASSLSGTGTEAF
TRBV7-2	TRBJ2-5	ATSSLAEETQY
TRBV27	TRBJ2-3	ASKYRGSTDTQY
TRBV28	TRBJ2-7	ASSPGQTMVQY
TRBV2	TRBJ2-1	ASSQLIRGEQF
TRBV10-3	TRBJ2-5	AISEPRLAQETQY
TRBV7-9	TRBJ2-1	ASSHGQGGIYNEQF
TRBV5-8	TRBJ2-5	ASSLASGTGKETQY
TRBV7-9	TRBJ1-3	ASSLGYSGNTIY
TRBV27	TRBJ1-2	ASSWDRGDGYT